Sequencing of this TCR beta chain was carried out in a study of long-term antiretroviral therapy in people with HIV. The overall study: In the earliest collections, sampling predates the 2015 immediate-ART recommendation by about a decade. Study-level points and caveats: Blood sampling spanned 2004 to 2017, possibly under older ART regimens.

The CDR3 is made up of 17 amino acids. Deletions cut 0 bases from V and 3 bases from J, with 17 bases between. Germline lookup yields CDR1 SEHNR and CDR2 FQNEAQ (reference sequence). The table lists this clone with a count of one. The antigen is undetermined. The assay used was immunoSEQ (version v3.0), run at survey level. Sequencing was designed to cover about 35,000-50,000 T-cell genomes in each sample. Repertoires were generated with immunoSEQ multiplex PCR, while TCRdb's copy carries only in-frame clones and drops some. The sample yields under 45,000 clones, approximately 85% seen once. The source of this sequence is a woman aged 25 to 39 with HIV. The V and J genes are TRBV7-9 and TRBJ2-5; perhaps TRBD2 as D (5 bases). The specimen was unsorted PBMCs, collected roughly 2.9 years before starting antiretroviral therapy. As DNA, the CDR3 is TGTGCCAGCAGCTTAGCCGCAGTTGGGCGGGCGAAAGAGACCCAGTACTTC. It is translated as CASSLAAVGRAKETQYF.